These T cell receptor beta chains were read from a single sample in a study of regulatory T cells in long-lasting Graves disease. TCRdb ran MiXCR on the multiplex PCR reads and lists one entry per CDR3 protein. The sample gives about 360,000 distinct CDR3 sequences, around 15% of which show up once; 20% is in the top ten. These records were also assigned to another study, of T cells in Graves' hyperthyroidism and ophthalmopathy.

Sample: peripheral blood mononuclear cells (PBMCs), taken at new diagnosis, from a patient treated with antithyroid drugs. Every receptor here comes from a woman aged 18-35 years with Graves disease. The CDR3 runs from the conserved cysteine through the conserved F or W. D genes are given only for firm matches. The size entry is marked missing in some rows and otherwise reads once, few, many or a size class.

CDR3: CASSQKGLAGYNEQFF
DNA: TGTGCCAGCAGCCAAAAGGGACTAGCGGGTTACAATGAGCAGTTCTTC
V: TRBV3-1
D: TRBD2
size: many
J: TRBJ2-1

CDR3: CSARQTSRPDTQYF
DNA: TGCAGTGCTAGACAGACTAGCAGGCCAGATACGCAGTATTTT
V: TRBV20-1
D: TRBD2
size: many
J: TRBJ2-3

CDR3: CASSLAGTAANYGYTF
DNA: TGCGCCAGCAGCTTGGCCGGGACAGCCGCTAACTATGGCTACACCTTC
V: TRBV5-1
D: TRBD1
size: many
J: TRBJ1-2

CDR3: CASSLGLGVYEQYF
DNA: TGTGCCAGCAGCTTAGGCCTTGGGGTCTACGAGCAGTACTTC
V: TRBV13
D: -
size: many
J: TRBJ2-7

CDR3: CALLSGRFEAFF
DNA: TGTGCCCTCCTTTCTGGAAGGTTTGAAGCTTTCTTT
V: TRBV30
D: -
size: few
J: TRBJ1-1

CDR3: CASSLGTVSSGNTIYF
DNA: TGCGCCAGCAGCCTAGGGACTGTCAGCTCTGGAAACACCATATATTTT
V: TRBV5-1
D: -
size: few
J: TRBJ1-3

CDR3: CASKPGLAGANEQFF
DNA: TGTGCCAGCAAACCGGGACTAGCGGGAGCCAATGAGCAGTTCTTC
V: TRBV12-3/TRBV12-4
D: TRBD2
size: many
J: TRBJ2-1

CDR3: CASSLGPGAPYEQYF
DNA: TGTGCCAGCAGCTTAGGCCCCGGGGCCCCCTACGAGCAGTACTTC
V: TRBV11-2
D: -
size: many
J: TRBJ2-7

CDR3: CSASWGASNQPQHF
DNA: TGCAGTGCTAGTTGGGGGGCAAGCAATCAGCCCCAGCATTTT
V: TRBV20-1
D: -
size: few
J: TRBJ1-5

CDR3: CASRTTSVTGEQYF
DNA: TGTGCCAGCAGGACGACTAGCGTTACGGGGGAGCAGTACTTC
V: TRBV28
D: TRBD2
size: few
J: TRBJ2-7

CDR3: CASSTTISAAGEKLFF
DNA: TGTGCCAGTAGCACAACAATTTCTGCGGCCGGGGAAAAACTGTTTTTT
V: TRBV19
D: -
size: many
J: TRBJ1-4

CDR3: CASSFGRGNYGYTF
DNA: TGTGCCAGCAGTTTTGGCCGAGGAAACTATGGCTACACCTTC
V: TRBV28
D: -
size: many
J: TRBJ1-2

CDR3: CASTTDRSSYNEQFF
DNA: TGTGCCAGCACCACCGACAGGAGCTCCTACAATGAGCAGTTCTTC
V: TRBV12-3/TRBV12-4
D: -
size: few
J: TRBJ2-1

CDR3: CSALARSVEKLFF
DNA: TGCAGTGCTTTAGCCAGGTCCGTCGAAAAACTGTTTTTT
V: TRBV20-1
D: -
size: many
J: TRBJ1-4

CDR3: CASTWRGETNEKLFF
DNA: TGTGCCAGCACTTGGCGGGGGGAAACTAATGAAAAACTGTTTTTT
V: TRBV12-3/TRBV12-4
D: -
size: few
J: TRBJ1-4

CDR3: CASSLARQLVTDTQYF
DNA: TGTGCCAGCAGTTTAGCGCGGCAGTTAGTCACAGATACGCAGTATTTT
V: TRBV12-3/TRBV12-4
D: -
size: many
J: TRBJ2-3

CDR3: CASSGRGAGNSNQPQHF
DNA: TGTGCCAGCAGTGGGAGGGGAGCGGGTAATAGCAATCAGCCCCAGCATTTT
V: TRBV6-1
D: -
size: many
J: TRBJ1-5

CDR3: CASSLGLGSGRYNEQFF
DNA: TGCGCCAGCAGCTTGGGACTGGGTAGCGGTCGATACAATGAGCAGTTCTTC
V: TRBV5-1
D: -
size: many
J: TRBJ2-1

CDR3: CASGLPDRAIQETQYF
DNA: TGTGCCAGCGGACTTCCGGACAGGGCTATACAAGAGACCCAGTACTTC
V: TRBV3-1
D: TRBD1
size: many
J: TRBJ2-5

CDR3: CASSLDGYEQFF
DNA: TGCGCCAGCAGCTTGGATGGTTATGAGCAGTTCTTC
V: TRBV5-1
D: -
size: -
J: TRBJ2-1

CDR3: CASSPGGGSFDEQFF
DNA: TGTGCCAGCAGCCCAGGGGGAGGGTCATTCGATGAGCAGTTCTTC
V: TRBV11-2
D: -
size: -
J: TRBJ2-1

CDR3: CASTTLTLPTGSLGNEQFF
DNA: TGCGCCAGCACAACCCTTACTCTTCCGACAGGGAGCCTGGGCAATGAGCAGTTCTTC
V: TRBV10-1
D: TRBD1
size: many
J: TRBJ2-1

CDR3: CASGRTGGIQYF
DNA: TGTGCCAGCGGCAGGACAGGGGGCATTCAGTACTTC
V: TRBV12-3/TRBV12-4
D: TRBD1
size: many
J: TRBJ2-4

CDR3: CASRSGTGITYEQYF
DNA: TGTGCCAGCCGATCGGGGACAGGGATCACCTACGAGCAGTACTTC
V: TRBV6-4
D: TRBD1
size: few
J: TRBJ2-7

CDR3: CASSLSGELYQETQYF
DNA: TGTGCCAGCAGCTTATCGGGGGAACTGTACCAAGAGACCCAGTACTTC
V: TRBV11-2
D: -
size: many
J: TRBJ2-5

CDR3: CASSFFRGRTDTQYF
DNA: TGTGCCAGCAGTTTTTTCCGGGGGCGCACAGATACGCAGTATTTT
V: TRBV27
D: -
size: few
J: TRBJ2-3

CDR3: CASRMTGGGYEQYF
DNA: TGTGCCAGCAGGATGACAGGGGGCGGTTACGAGCAGTACTTC
V: TRBV28
D: TRBD1
size: -
J: TRBJ2-7

CDR3: CASSSSRDRVGYTF
DNA: TGTGCCAGCAGCTCGAGCCGGGACAGGGTTGGCTACACCTTC
V: TRBV7-9
D: TRBD1
size: -
J: TRBJ1-2